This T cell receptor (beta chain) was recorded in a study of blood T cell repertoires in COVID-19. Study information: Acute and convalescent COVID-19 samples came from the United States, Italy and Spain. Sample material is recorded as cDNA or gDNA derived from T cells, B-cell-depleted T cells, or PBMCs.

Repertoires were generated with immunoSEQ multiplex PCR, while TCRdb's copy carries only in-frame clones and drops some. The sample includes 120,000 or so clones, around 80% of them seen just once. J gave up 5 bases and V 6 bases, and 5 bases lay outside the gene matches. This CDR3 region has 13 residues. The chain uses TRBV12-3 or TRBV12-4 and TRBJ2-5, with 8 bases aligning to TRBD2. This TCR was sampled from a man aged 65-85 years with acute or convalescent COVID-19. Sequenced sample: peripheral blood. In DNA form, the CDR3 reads TGTGCCAGCAGACGTATAGCGGGGGAGACCCAGTACTTC. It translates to CASRRIAGETQYF.